The 32 T cell receptor beta chains given below trace back to one sample, sequenced in a study of PD-1 blockade in classical Hodgkin lymphoma (dated by TCRdb to between 2020 and 2021). Libraries were built with the immunoSEQ multiplex PCR assay. TCRdb carries this immuneACCESS record with in-frame sequences only. Its versions omit some clonotypes, under half of them owing to an unresolved V gene in the studies checked, with the rest unexplained. In all, the sample holds tens of thousands of clones, and around 87% of those were seen once. The ten largest clones take up approximately 23% of the sample. The time point label of this sample denotes: cycle 4 day 1 (C4D1), after 6 weeks of nivolumab. Relapse after autologous stem cell transplantation had occurred in all trial patients, and cohorts A, B and C were distinguished by prior brentuximab vedotin exposure. The material sequenced was peripheral blood mononuclear cells (PBMCs), taken before the fourth cycle of nivolumab. The receptors originated from a human donor with classical Hodgkin lymphoma.

The rearrangement links TRBV9 to TRBJ1-6, with 7 bases lining up with TRBD1. The ends lost 6 bases at V and 10 bases at J; junction bases unmatched: 10. The CDR3 is 14 residues long. Germline lookup yields CDR1 SGDLS and CDR2 YYNGEE. The CDR3 DNA is TGTGCCAGCAACGGAGGGACAGCTAGATCACCCCTCCACTTT. The encoded protein is CASNGGTARSPLHF.

This clone was seen a single time. V usage is TRBV6-5 and J usage is TRBJ2-7; D gene unclear. This CDR3 region has 15 residues. The germline CDR1 and CDR2 sequences are MNHEY and SVGAGI. Trimming took 0 bases from V and 0 from J, leaving 9 bases between them. The CDR3 sequence is CASSYSTPSSYEQYF. The DNA of the CDR3 is TGTGCCAGCAGTTACTCGACCCCCAGCTCCTACGAGCAGTACTTC.

V gene TRBV5-1 combines with J gene TRBJ2-7; D is ambiguous. This CDR3 spans 14 amino acids. Germline assignment: CDR1 SGHRS and CDR2 YFSETQ. V lost 0 bases and J 3 bases, leaving 10 bases between the germline ends. CDR3 region: CASSLVGPNYEQYF. CDR3 nucleotide sequence: TGCGCCAGCAGCTTGGTAGGTCCCAACTACGAGCAGTACTTC.

This chain connects TRBV11-2 to TRBJ2-7; D remains ambiguous. V lost 0 bases to trimming and J lost 2 bases, with 8 bases between them. CDR1 and CDR2 from the germline V gene are SGHAT and FQNNGV. The CDR3 covers 14 residues. The CDR3 DNA is TGTGCCAGCAGCTTAGAGGCCAGGACCTACGAGCAGTACTTC. It codes for CASSLEARTYEQYF.

The V call is TRBV5-4, the J call TRBJ2-1, with 12 bases fitting TRBD1. The V segment lost 0 bases and the J segment 7 bases; nucleotides outside the gene matches: 5. The length of the CDR3 is 16 residues. The germline V gene has CDR1 SGHNT and CDR2 YYREEE (reference sequence). This CDR3 is CASSLEGTGGYNEQFF. The DNA for the CDR3 is TGTGCCAGCAGCTTGGAGGGGACAGGGGGCTATAATGAGCAGTTCTTC.

This chain connects TRBV10-3 to TRBJ2-3, with 8 bases matching TRBD2. J lost 4 bases, V lost 7 bases, and 7 bases had no gene match. Per germline, CDR1 ENHRY and CDR2 SYGVKD. CDR3 size: 14 residues. The CDR3 loop reads CAIKGTSNPDTQYF. DNA for the CDR3: TGTGCCATCAAGGGGACTAGTAATCCAGATACGCAGTATTTT.

The chain has TRBV6-5 and TRBJ2-1, with a tentative D call TRBD1 (5 bases). Trimming removed 2 bases at V and 7 bases at J, with 12 bases between. The germline CDR1 and CDR2 sequences are MNHEY and SVGAGI. This CDR3 is built from 14 residues. Written as DNA, the CDR3 is TGTGCCAGCAGTTACCGGGCAGGGTCAAATGAGCAGTTCTTC. The encoded protein is CASSYRAGSNEQFF.

This clone was detected once. The chain links TRBV5-1 to TRBJ2-7; the match to TRBD1 covers 8 bases. The germline V gene encodes CDR1 SGHRS and CDR2 YFSETQ. V dropped 3 bases and J dropped 3; count of bases not matched to a gene: 5. This CDR3 region has 14 residues. The CDR3 loop is CASSSAGGSYEQYF. The CDR3 DNA reads TGCGCCAGCAGCTCGGCAGGGGGCAGCTACGAGCAGTACTTC.

This clone was recorded once. V gene TRBV19 combines with J gene TRBJ2-7, with D maybe TRBD2 (5 bases). The V and J ends lost 9 bases and 6 bases respectively, with 18 bases between them. CDR1 is LNHDA, CDR2 SQIVND, per germline (reference sequence). The CDR3 runs to 13 residues. CDR3 residues: CASTRGVEGEQYF. DNA of the CDR3: TGTGCCAGCACACGTGGCGTAGAGGGCGAGCAGTACTTC.

The chain links TRBV6-6 to TRBJ2-1; 9 bases map to TRBD1. With 1 base clipped from V and 5 bases from J, the junction kept 3 bases outside the gene matches. The germline CDR1 and CDR2 sequences are MNHNY and SVGAGI (reference sequence). This CDR3 region has 15 residues. CDR3 in DNA: TGTGCCAGCAGTTACTGGGGACAGGGTCACAATGAGCAGTTCTTC. Translation gives CASSYWGQGHNEQFF.

The rearrangement links TRBV6-5 to TRBJ2-1, with TRBD2 matching 10 bases. The CDR3 extends over 15 amino acids. Germline assignment: CDR1 MNHEY and CDR2 SVGAGI. The trim removed 5 bases at V and 6 bases at J, leaving 7 bases unmatched. CDR3 DNA sequence: TGTGCCAGCAGTACCGGGACTAGCGCTTTCAATGAGCAGTTCTTC. This translates into CASSTGTSAFNEQFF.

This chain uses TRBV29-1 with TRBJ2-7, with 9 bases matching TRBD2. The ends lost 3 bases at V and 2 bases at J; junction bases unmatched: 5. The CDR3 is made up of 14 amino acids. Germline values: CDR1 SQVTM, CDR2 ANQGSEA. CDR3 nucleotides: TGCAGCGTTGAGAAGCGGGAGGTACCCTACGAGCAGTACTTC. Amino acids: CSVEKREVPYEQYF.

This chain links TRBV19 with TRBJ2-3; D is unclear. V was trimmed by 1 base and J by 2 bases, leaving 10 bases between them. From germline, CDR1 is LNHDA and CDR2 SQIVND (reference sequence). This CDR3 comprises 15 residues. CDR3 nucleotides: TGTGCCAGTAGTATAGGTGGCAGGTCCACAGATACGCAGTATTTT. Translation gives CASSIGGRSTDTQYF. Full variable domain (missing parts from reference TRBV19 and TRBJ2-3): DGGITQSPKYLFRKEGQNVTLSCEQNLNHDAMYWYRQDPGQGLRLIYYSQIVNDFQKGDIAEGYSVSREKKESFPLTVTSAQKNPTAFYLCASSIGGRSTDTQYFGPGTRLTVL.

This rearrangement joins TRBV6-1 to TRBJ1-3; D is unresolved. The CDR3 has 16 residues. V gave up 4 bases and J gave up 0 bases, with 13 bases separating them. Germline-derived CDR1 and CDR2 are MNHNS and SASEGT. For the CDR3, the DNA is TGTGCCAGCAGTGCCCGATCAGGTTACTCTGGAAACACCATATATTTT. It is translated as CASSARSGYSGNTIYF.

The chain links TRBV27 to TRBJ2-1, with D possibly TRBD1 on 6 matching bases. Deletions cut 7 bases from V and 1 base from J, with 14 bases between. CDR3 length equals 15 residues. The germline CDR1 and CDR2 sequences are MNHEY and SMNVEV (reference sequence). This chain's CDR3 is CASTHQGLSYNEQFF. The CDR3 nucleotides are TGTGCCAGCACCCATCAGGGGCTTTCCTACAATGAGCAGTTCTTC.

This clone has a single count. The chain couples TRBV7-9 to TRBJ2-7; D remains ambiguous. Germline CDR1 and CDR2: SEHNR and FQNEAQ (reference sequence). CDR3 size: 13 residues. V was shortened by 1 base and J by 4 bases, with 8 bases between the two germline ends. The CDR3 region is CASSLGLLYEQYF. The CDR3 DNA sequence: TGTGCCAGCAGCTTAGGTTTGCTATACGAGCAGTACTTC.

The chain employs TRBV19 and TRBJ2-2; tentative D call: TRBD1 (5 bases). V shed 2 bases and J shed 0 bases, with 16 bases lying between them. Per the germline V gene, CDR1 is LNHDA and CDR2 is SQIVND (reference sequence). This CDR3 is built from 18 residues. This chain's CDR3 is CASSISFLNRTNTGELFF. CDR3 sequence (DNA): TGTGCCAGTAGTATAAGTTTCCTAAACAGGACGAACACCGGGGAGCTGTTTTTT. Variable domain in full (rest from reference TRBV19 and TRBJ2-2): DGGITQSPKYLFRKEGQNVTLSCEQNLNHDAMYWYRQDPGQGLRLIYYSQIVNDFQKGDIAEGYSVSREKKESFPLTVTSAQKNPTAFYLCASSISFLNRTNTGELFFGEGSRLTVL.

This chain connects TRBV5-4 to TRBJ2-7; weak D call: TRBD1 (6 bases). Looked up from germline, CDR1 is SGHNT and CDR2 is YYREEE (reference sequence). Trimming removed 2 bases from V and 2 bases from J, with 11 bases in between. The CDR3 sequence is 14 residues long. The CDR3 reads CASSFTGMAYEQYF. The CDR3 nucleotides are TGTGCCAGCAGCTTTACAGGGATGGCCTACGAGCAGTACTTC.

The chain combines TRBV2 with TRBJ1-2; 8 positions match TRBD1. Per germline, CDR1 SNHLY and CDR2 FYNNEI. Trimming cost V 3 bases and J 5 bases; bases outside gene matches: 8. This CDR3 is built from 15 residues. CDR3 in DNA: TGTGCCAGCAGTGAGTCAGGGGGCGGAGTATATGGCTACACCTTC. Its translation: CASSESGGGVYGYTF.

The chain combines TRBV4-1 with TRBJ1-2, with D uncertain. There are 11 residues in the CDR3. The V end was cut by 4 bases, the J end by 5 bases, with 5 bases between. CDR1 is MGHRA, CDR2 YSYEKL, per germline. This chain's CDR3 is CASSRGYGYTF. For the CDR3, the DNA is TGCGCCAGCAGCCGCGGGTATGGCTACACCTTC.

Here the CDR3 DNA reads TGTGCCAGCAGTTCCGAACTAGCGGGATACGAGCAGTACTTC. Translating gives CASSSELAGYEQYF. The chain has TRBV28 and TRBJ2-7; 10 nucleotides agree with TRBD2. J was trimmed by 4 bases and V by 4 bases; bases with no gene match: 4. The CDR3 runs 14 residues. Germline CDR1 is MDHEN and CDR2 is SYDVKM.

V is TRBV11-1 and J is TRBJ2-1; D not certain. The CDR3 runs 15 residues. The germline V and J ends were trimmed by 2 bases and 0 bases, with 8 bases remaining between them. Per germline, CDR1 SGHAT and CDR2 FQDESV (reference sequence). The CDR3 reads CASSLLRSSYNEQFF. Written as DNA, the CDR3 is TGTGCCAGCAGCTTACTCCGAAGCTCCTACAATGAGCAGTTCTTC.

The V gene is TRBV5-1, the J gene TRBJ1-2; 8 nucleotides agree with TRBD1. This CDR3 contains 14 residues. Trimming took 4 bases from V and 8 from J; bases not matched to a gene: 10. Germline loops: CDR1 SGHRS, CDR2 YFSETQ. Written as DNA, the CDR3 is TGCGCCAGCAGCGAACCTTCAGGGGGCAGAGGCTACACCTTC. As protein: CASSEPSGGRGYTF. The full variable domain, rest sourced from reference TRBV5-1 and TRBJ1-2, is KAGVTQTPRYLIKTRGQQVTLSCSPISGHRSVSWYQQTPGQGLQFLFEYFSETQRNKGNFPGRFSGRQFSNSRSEMNVSTLELGDSALYLCASSEPSGGRGYTFGSGTRLTVV.

The V call is TRBV2, the J call TRBJ2-7; D is unresolved. Trimming took 5 bases from V and 2 from J, leaving 10 bases between them. The germline V gene encodes CDR1 SNHLY and CDR2 FYNNEI. The length of the CDR3 is 13 residues. DNA of the CDR3: TGTGCCAGCAGTAGTCAGGCAACCTACGAGCAGTACTTC. Translated, it gives CASSSQATYEQYF.

This chain connects TRBV5-4 to TRBJ2-7; no reliable D call. The CDR3 runs 14 residues. The V gene's germline CDR1 is SGHNT and CDR2 YYREEE (reference sequence). Trimming removed 1 base from V and 2 bases from J, with 10 bases in between. CDR3 sequence: CASSLRLGPYEQYF. Written as DNA, the CDR3 is TGTGCCAGCAGCTTGAGGCTAGGGCCCTACGAGCAGTACTTC.

This chain joins TRBV6-1 and TRBJ1-1; unclear D gene. V gave up 6 bases and J gave up 1 base, with 9 bases separating them. Germline CDR1 reads MNHNS; CDR2 reads SASEGT. The CDR3 has 13 amino acids. CDR3: CASRRTKNTEAFF. CDR3 in DNA: TGTGCCAGCAGGAGAACCAAGAACACTGAAGCTTTCTTT.

In DNA form, the CDR3 reads TGTGCCAGCAGCAAAACACAGGTAAGGGGTCTAGCCAAAAACATTCAGTACTTC. This encodes CASSKTQVRGLAKNIQYF. The genes are TRBV21-1 and TRBJ2-4; TRBD1 was called by the table and not checked on the DNA. TRBV21-1 is a pseudogene. CDR3 length: 18 residues.

The chain uses TRBV10-3 and TRBJ2-2; 7 positions match TRBD2. V shed 3 bases, J shed 7 bases, and the junction held 8 bases outside the gene matches. The CDR3 loop spans 15 amino acids. Looked up from germline, CDR1 is ENHRY and CDR2 is SYGVKD. The CDR3 nucleotides are TGTGCCATCAGTGATCCGAGCGGGAAGAGCGGGGAGCTGTTTTTT. It translates to CAISDPSGKSGELFF.

The J gene is TRBJ1-1, the V gene TRBV27; D remains unclear. CDR3 length: 14 residues. The V end lost 0 bases, the J end lost 3 bases, and 8 bases lay between the germline ends. Per the germline V gene, CDR1 is MNHEY and CDR2 is SMNVEV (reference sequence). CDR3 loop: CASSLSNRYTEAFF. The CDR3 coding sequence is TGTGCCAGCAGTTTATCGAACCGTTACACTGAAGCTTTCTTT.

J is TRBJ2-7 and V is TRBV7-7; possibly TRBD1 for D (5 bases). The CDR3 is 13 amino acids. Germline V lookup: CDR1 SSHAT, CDR2 FNYEAQ (reference sequence). Trimming took 0 bases from V and 7 from J, leaving 10 bases between them. CDR3: CASSLALDREQYF. The CDR3 DNA is TGTGCCAGCAGCTTAGCGCTCGACAGAGAGCAGTACTTC.

The chain is built from TRBV7-9 and TRBJ2-1; D possibly corresponds to TRBD1 (5 bases). V was shortened by 1 base and J by 12 bases, with 22 bases between the two germline ends. CDR1 is SEHNR and CDR2 is FQNEAQ in the germline V gene (reference sequence). This CDR3 is 16 amino acids long. CDR3 DNA sequence: TGTGCCAGCAGCTTAGAATTTCGAGCAGGGTGGTTTCGGCAGTTCTTC. It yields the protein CASSLEFRAGWFRQFF. The variable domain in full, completed from reference TRBV7-9 and TRBJ2-1, reads DTGVSQNPRHKITKRGQNVTFRCDPISEHNRLYWYRQTLGQGPEFLTYFQNEAQLEKSRLLSDRFSAERPKGSFSTLEIQRTEQGDSAMYLCASSLEFRAGWFRQFFGPGTRLTVL.

Regarding this clone: Germline and junction disagree at one end, which may indicate a read error. V usage is TRBV27 and J usage is TRBJ1-5, with D unresolved. The germline CDR1 and CDR2 sequences are MNHEY and SMNVEV (reference sequence). The CDR3 length is 14 residues. CDR3 DNA sequence: TGTGCCAGCCGTTTAACGGGTGGCAATCAGCCCCAGCATTTT. Encoded protein: CASRLTGGNQPQHF.